Below are 22 T cell receptor beta chains sequenced from a single sample in a study of cytomegalovirus exposure and HLA in healthy donors. Both 60 Vbeta primers and 13 Jbeta primers went into the PCR. Repertoires were generated with immunoSEQ multiplex PCR, while TCRdb's copy carries only in-frame clones and drops some. This repertoire shows around 200,000 clones, 60% to 85% found once; its top ten account for 3% to 3.5%. Material: PBMCs. The receptors were gathered from a female donor in good health and CMV-seronegative.

The chain has TRBV27 and TRBJ1-6, with 8 positions matching TRBD1. Germline CDR1 MNHEY, CDR2 SMNVEV (reference sequence). With V trimmed by 6 bases and J by 9 bases, 16 bases remained unmatched. The CDR3 extends over 17 amino acids. The CDR3 protein is CASRRDRGQGESSPLHF. CDR3 coding DNA: TGTGCCAGCAGACGTGACAGGGGTCAGGGGGAAAGTTCACCCCTCCACTTT.

This chain links TRBV18 with TRBJ2-3; D is ambiguous. CDR3 length: 13 residues. Germline V lookup: CDR1 KGHSH, CDR2 LQKENI. V was clipped by 3 bases and J by 0 bases, with 4 bases between them. Here the CDR3 reads CASSPQSTDTQYF. The DNA for the CDR3 is TGTGCCAGCTCACCCCAAAGCACAGATACGCAGTATTTT.

As concerns this clone: Other DNA sequences from this sample encode an identical CDR3 as well. This chain uses TRBV9 with TRBJ1-5; maybe TRBD1 (5 bases). Germline values: CDR1 SGDLS, CDR2 YYNGEE. Deletions cut 2 bases from V and 0 bases from J, with 9 bases between. CDR3 size: 15 residues. The chain's CDR3 is CASSVGEGSNQPQHF. Here the CDR3 DNA reads TGTGCCAGCAGCGTGGGGGAGGGTAGCAATCAGCCCCAGCATTTT.

The J gene is TRBJ1-6, the V gene TRBV5-1, with unresolved D. CDR1 is SGHRS and CDR2 is YFSETQ in the germline V gene. V was cut by 4 bases and J by 0 bases, with 8 bases left in between. The CDR3 covers 15 residues. The CDR3 DNA reads TGCGCCAGCAGCCCGGGAAGCTCCTATAATTCACCCCTCCACTTT. Amino acids: CASSPGSSYNSPLHF.

The chain uses TRBV5-1 and TRBJ2-5; 9 bases map to TRBD2. Per germline, CDR1 SGHRS and CDR2 YFSETQ. V lost 6 bases, J lost 5 bases, and 11 bases stayed unmatched. The CDR3 has 15 residues. DNA of the CDR3: TGCGCCAGCACGACGGCGGGGGGGGGCGAGGAGACCCAGTACTTC. It translates to CASTTAGGGEETQYF.

Remarks on this clone: The sample contains more than one DNA sequence encoding this CDR3. This chain links TRBV5-1 with TRBJ2-5; D uncertain. Deletions cut 0 bases from V and 1 base from J, with 4 bases between. CDR3 length: 13 residues. From germline, CDR1 is SGHRS and CDR2 YFSETQ. CDR3 DNA: TGCGCCAGCAGCTTGGGGGCCCAAGAGACCCAGTACTTC. Residues: CASSLGAQETQYF.

J is TRBJ1-1 and V is TRBV10-3, with D possibly matching TRBD1 (5 bases). Trimming took 6 bases from V and 1 from J, leaving 6 bases between them. The CDR3 covers 12 residues. Germline V gene data show CDR1 as ENHRY and CDR2 as SYGVKD. The CDR3 loop is CAISRANTEAFF. The CDR3 region has the DNA TGTGCCATCAGCAGGGCGAACACTGAAGCTTTCTTT.

The chain is built from TRBV28 and TRBJ2-7; 10 bases are a match to TRBD1. The J segment lost 4 bases and the V segment lost 6 bases, leaving 3 bases of the junction unmatched. The CDR3 has 13 residues. The germline gives CDR1 MDHEN, CDR2 SYDVKM. The CDR3 coding sequence is TGTGCCAGCAGGGACAGGGGGTCTTACGAGCAGTACTTC. Its translation is CASRDRGSYEQYF.

The chain employs TRBV9 and TRBJ2-2; the match to TRBD2 covers 9 bases. Per the germline V gene, CDR1 is SGDLS and CDR2 is YYNGEE. The CDR3 has 16 residues. V lost 0 bases to trimming and J lost 4 bases; unmatched junction nucleotides: 4. This CDR3 is CASSVGGLAATGELFF. The CDR3 coding sequence is TGTGCCAGCAGCGTAGGGGGACTAGCCGCCACCGGGGAGCTGTTTTTT.

The J gene is TRBJ2-7, the V gene TRBV29-1; 10 nucleotides align to TRBD2. The germline V gene has CDR1 SQVTM and CDR2 ANQGSEA. Trimming took 4 bases from V and 3 from J; bases not matched to a gene: 12. This CDR3 spans 16 amino acids. CDR3 sequence reads: CSVVGSGRTIVYEQYF. CDR3 DNA: TGCAGCGTTGTCGGTAGCGGGAGGACGATCGTCTACGAGCAGTACTTC.

The V call is TRBV28, the J call TRBJ1-1; weak D call: TRBD1 (5 bases). The ends were cut back, 3 bases at V and 10 bases at J, with 9 bases in the middle. The CDR3 is 11 amino acids. Germline CDR1 MDHEN, CDR2 SYDVKM. CDR3 in amino acids: CASSFDRGAFF. DNA for the CDR3: TGTGCCAGCAGTTTCGATAGGGGAGCTTTCTTT.

The genes are TRBV19 and TRBJ2-1; 10 bases fit TRBD2. After removal of 5 bases from V and 5 bases from J, the junction contained 6 bases not matched to a gene. CDR1 is LNHDA and CDR2 is SQIVND in the germline V gene (reference sequence). The CDR3 totals 15 residues. CDR3 nucleotides: TGTGCCAGTAGTCTCAGGACTAGCGGCAACAATGAGCAGTTCTTC. Protein product: CASSLRTSGNNEQFF.

This chain joins TRBV9 and TRBJ2-1, with 9 bases that match TRBD2. V dropped 4 bases and J dropped 9; count of bases not matched to a gene: 14. CDR1 and CDR2 from the germline V gene are SGDLS and YYNGEE. The CDR3 covers 16 residues. CDR3 coding DNA: TGTGCCAGCAGCCCCCGGGCTAGCGGGGTCTCTGGTGAGCAGTTCTTC. Its translation: CASSPRASGVSGEQFF. The complete variable domain, with remaining parts taken from reference TRBV9 and TRBJ2-1, reads DSGVTQTPKHLITATGQRVTLRCSPRSGDLSVYWYQQSLDQGLQFLIQYYNGEERAKGNILERFSAQQFPDLHSELNLSSLELGDSALYFCASSPRASGVSGEQFFGPGTRLTVL.

For this clone: Other DNA variants within this sample encode the same CDR3. The rearrangement joins TRBV19 to TRBJ2-5; D not resolved. CDR1 is LNHDA, CDR2 SQIVND, per germline (reference sequence). Trimming took off 3 bases at V and 0 bases at J, with 5 bases between the two ends. This CDR3 spans 13 amino acids. CDR3 nucleotide sequence: TGTGCCAGTAGTATGAGGTACCAAGAGACCCAGTACTTC. Protein product: CASSMRYQETQYF.

The gene calls are TRBV25-1 and TRBJ1-1; no clear D gene. The germline gives CDR1 MGHDK, CDR2 SYGVNS. This CDR3 region has 16 residues. V was pared by 9 bases and J by 1 base, with 21 bases between. The CDR3 is CARDPPNIRENTEAFF. DNA for the CDR3: TGTGCCAGGGATCCACCCAATATTCGGGAGAACACTGAAGCTTTCTTT.

CDR3 loop: CASSSGTGNEKLFF. CDR3 DNA sequence: TGCGCCAGCAGCTCCGGGACAGGGAATGAAAAACTGTTTTTT. This chain links TRBV5-1 with TRBJ1-4, with TRBD1 matching over 9 bases. The V and J ends lost 3 bases and 5 bases, in that order; junction bases with no gene match: 2. The CDR3 spans 14 residues. Germline CDR1 SGHRS, CDR2 YFSETQ.

V is TRBV19 and J is TRBJ2-3; D not certain. Trimming left V 6 bases short and J 2 bases short, with 6 bases between. The germline V gene has CDR1 LNHDA and CDR2 SQIVND (reference sequence). This CDR3 comprises 12 residues. The CDR3 region is CASSRVTDTQYF. The DNA of the CDR3 is TGTGCCAGTAGCCGCGTCACAGATACGCAGTATTTT.

The gene calls are TRBV7-3 and TRBJ2-3, with TRBD2 matching 9 bases. The CDR3 is made up of 16 amino acids. J lost 6 bases, V lost 5 bases, and 12 bases had no gene match. Germline V gene sequence: CDR1 SGHTA, CDR2 FQGTGA. The CDR3 coding sequence is TGTGCCAGCAGCCCCCAGAGCGGGGGGAACCCGGATACGCAGTATTTT. Protein: CASSPQSGGNPDTQYF. The whole variable domain, filled in from reference TRBV7-3 and TRBJ2-3, reads GAGVSQTPSNKVTEKGKYVELRCDPISGHTALYWYRQSLGQGPEFLIYFQGTGAADDSGLPNDRFFAVRPEGSVSTLKIQRTERGDSAVYLCASSPQSGGNPDTQYFGPGTRLTVL.

The rearrangement links TRBV9 to TRBJ2-3; tentative D call: TRBD2 (6 bases). This CDR3 is built from 19 residues. The V end was cut by 1 base, the J end by 2 bases, with 23 bases between. The germline V gene encodes CDR1 SGDLS and CDR2 YYNGEE. The CDR3 DNA is TGTGCCAGCAGCGTACGTACTTCGGCTAGCGCATCTTTCACAGATACGCAGTATTTT. Translating gives CASSVRTSASASFTDTQYF.

This sequence joins TRBV28 and TRBJ1-1; the D is unclear. The CDR3 has 14 residues. V dropped 6 bases and J dropped 1 base, with 12 bases sitting between them. CDR1 is MDHEN, CDR2 SYDVKM, per germline. CDR3: CASSKQRRNTEAFF. CDR3 in DNA: TGTGCCAGCAGCAAACAAAGGAGGAACACTGAAGCTTTCTTT.

This clone was seen just once. One end of the junction fails to match germline, which may point to a read error. This specimen includes other DNA sequences encoding the same CDR3. The rearrangement uses TRBV30 and TRBJ1-6, with TRBD1 matching 7 bases. The CDR3 length is 13 residues. The germline V gene encodes CDR1 GTSNPN and CDR2 SVGIG (reference sequence). CDR3 sequence reads: CAWREQGHSPLHF. CDR3 DNA sequence: TGTGCCTGGAGAGAACAGGGGCATTCCCCCCTCCACTTT.

The chain uses TRBV19 and TRBJ2-7; D is perhaps TRBD2 (5 bases). CDR1 is LNHDA and CDR2 is SQIVND in the germline V gene (reference sequence). CDR3 size: 13 residues. The germline V and J ends were trimmed by 5 bases and 3 bases, with 11 bases remaining between them. The DNA for the CDR3 is TGTGCCAGTAGTTGGCGGGTGGACTACGAGCAGTACTTC. Amino acid sequence: CASSWRVDYEQYF.